The 17 T cell receptor beta chains presented below share a single source sample, sequenced in a study of blood T cells in healthy people across ages. For the second PCR, which ran for about 6 to 11 cycles, a sample-barcoded 5' primer and a J-beta primer mix were used. TCRdb recomputed calls from the 5' RACE reads with MiXCR, one row per CDR3 protein. The data contain approximately 810,000 distinct CDR3 sequences, less than 35% of them singletons. Sample: blood. The source of these receptors is a woman older than 75 in good health.

CDR3 in amino acids: CASSQGGSDTEAFF. DNA for the CDR3: TGCGCCAGCTCTCAGGGGGGGAGTGACACTGAAGCTTTCTTT. V usage is TRBV5-1 and J usage is TRBJ1-1, with 7 bases fitting TRBD1. This CDR3 contains 14 residues. V shed 7 bases, J shed 3 bases, and the junction held 9 bases outside the gene matches. Germline CDR1 SGHRS, CDR2 YFSETQ.

The table lists this clonotype with many counts. The J gene is TRBJ1-2, the V gene TRBV27, with D perhaps TRBD1 (5 bases). The CDR3 totals 14 residues. Germline-derived CDR1 and CDR2 are MNHEY and SMNVEV (reference sequence). Trimming took 2 bases from V and 3 from J, leaving 10 bases between them. Here the CDR3 DNA reads TGTGCCAGCAGTTTAAAGGCAGGGTACTATGGCTACACCTTC. This codes for CASSLKAGYYGYTF.

This clonotype has ten or more counts. The V and J genes are TRBV6-2 or TRBV6-3 and TRBJ2-7, with D hard to call. Germline V gene sequence: CDR1 MNHEY, CDR2 SVGEGT. CDR3 length equals 14 residues. V dropped 2 bases and J dropped 0 bases, with 8 bases sitting between them. This chain's CDR3 is CASSYRSPSYEQYF. The CDR3 DNA follows: TGTGCCAGCAGTTACCGATCCCCCTCCTACGAGCAGTACTTC.

The table lists this clonotype with many counts. The CDR3: CSAKAGGPYNEQFF. The CDR3 DNA sequence: TGCAGTGCTAAGGCGGGGGGCCCCTACAATGAGCAGTTCTTC. The genes are TRBV20-1 and TRBJ2-1; 8 bases match TRBD2. Germline CDR1 reads DFQATT; CDR2 reads SNEGSKA (reference sequence). This CDR3 region has 14 residues. With V trimmed by 4 bases and J by 2 bases, 4 bases remained unmatched.

Worth noting for this clonotype: A read error may explain this, as a much larger clone is one base away. This chain links TRBV5-5 with TRBJ2-5; perhaps D is TRBD1 or TRBD2 (5 bases each). With 1 base removed from V and 5 bases from J, the gap between germline ends came to 15 bases. Germline CDR1 is SGHKS and CDR2 is YYEKEE (reference sequence). The CDR3 consists of 15 residues. CDR3 in amino acids: CASSLLVGVRETQYF. The CDR3 bases are TGTGCCAGCAGCTTGTTGGTGGGGGTTCGTGAGACCCAGTACTTC.

This clonotype was seen more than once but under ten times. The CDR3 loop is CAWSLRRVNKETQYF. CDR3 coding DNA: TGTGCCTGGAGCCTAAGGCGGGTTAATAAGGAGACCCAGTACTTC. This chain connects TRBV30 to TRBJ2-5, with D tentatively TRBD2 (5 bases). This CDR3 has 15 amino acids. Germline CDR1 is GTSNPN and CDR2 is SVGIG (reference sequence). V gave up 3 bases and J gave up 5 bases, with 19 bases separating them.

Remarks on this clonotype: Given a much more abundant clone one base away, this may be a read error. The chain recombines TRBV9 with TRBJ1-4; weak D call: TRBD1 (6 bases). Germline-derived CDR1 and CDR2 are SGDLS and YYNGEE. This CDR3 region has 15 residues. CDR3 region: CAGSGEDRPNEKLFF. The CDR3 DNA is TGTGCCGGCAGCGGAGAGGACAGACCAAATGAAAAACTGTTTTTT.

CDR3 sequence (DNA): TGCAGTGCTAGAGACCCAGGGAGGGCGGGGGGCCCGAACACAGATACGCAGTATTTT. It codes for CSARDPGRAGGPNTDTQYF. V and J are TRBV20-1 and TRBJ2-3; 8 nucleotides line up with TRBD2. This CDR3 spans 19 amino acids. V was pared by 0 bases and J by 2 bases, with 16 bases of the junction left unmatched. Looked up from germline, CDR1 is DFQATT and CDR2 is SNEGSKA (reference sequence).

This clonotype was counted a few times. This chain links TRBV6-1 with TRBJ1-1, with TRBD1 matching 8 bases. This CDR3 has 13 residues. Germline assignment: CDR1 MNHNS and CDR2 SASEGT. The V segment lost 8 bases and the J segment 5 bases; nucleotides outside the gene matches: 7. DNA for the CDR3: TGTGCCAGCTGCGGACAGGGTGGGACTGAAGCTTTCTTT. It translates to CASCGQGGTEAFF.

This chain uses TRBV20-1 with TRBJ2-7; D uncertain. Germline values: CDR1 DFQATT, CDR2 SNEGSKA (reference sequence). The CDR3 has 14 amino acids. Trimming left V 2 bases short and J 0 bases short, with 11 bases between. Here the CDR3 reads CSARLRLYSYEQYF. The DNA for the CDR3 is TGCAGTGCTAGATTACGCCTCTACTCCTACGAGCAGTACTTC.

The chain links TRBV6-2 or TRBV6-3 to TRBJ1-2; TRBD1 agrees at 10 bases. This CDR3 is 14 amino acids long. The J segment lost 10 bases and the V segment lost 0 bases, leaving 5 bases of the junction unmatched. Germline V lookup: CDR1 MNHEY, CDR2 SVGEGT. Here the CDR3 DNA reads TGTGCCAGCAGTTACTCGACAGGGGGCAGAGTCTACACCTTC. Encoded protein: CASSYSTGGRVYTF.

This clonotype has just a few counts. This may stem from a read error, because a much larger clone lies one nucleotide away. The rearrangement uses TRBV20-1 and TRBJ2-5; D ambiguous. This CDR3 contains 14 residues. CDR1 DFQATT and CDR2 SNEGSKA come from the germline V gene (reference sequence). V was shortened by 3 bases and J by 11 bases, with 22 bases between the two germline ends. This CDR3 reads CSASLGEVHNEQYF. CDR3 nucleotide sequence: TGCAGTGCTAGCTTGGGTGAAGTCCACAATGAGCAGTACTTC.

This clonotype was seen a handful of times. The rearrangement uses TRBV7-9 and TRBJ2-2; TRBD2 aligns across 7 bases. Trimming took 5 bases from V and 9 from J; bases not matched to a gene: 6. CDR3 length: 13 residues. Germline CDR1 SEHNR, CDR2 FQNEAQ (reference sequence). In DNA, the CDR3 is TGTGCCAGCAGCCCGAGCGGGGCCCGGGAGCTGTTTTTT. It specifies CASSPSGARELFF.

The sample holds a few counts of this clonotype. An end of the junction does not agree with germline; a read error may underlie this. The V and J genes are TRBV6-2 or TRBV6-3 and TRBJ2-2; tentative D call: TRBD1 (6 bases). The V gene's germline CDR1 is MNHEY and CDR2 SVGEGT. This CDR3 comprises 16 residues. In DNA form, the CDR3 reads TGTGCCAGCAGTTCACGTTGGACAGCGAAAACCGGGGAGCTGTTTTTT. It specifies CASSSRWTAKTGELFF.

Concerning this clonotype itself: This could be a read error, since a much larger clone is one nucleotide away. The J gene is TRBJ2-5, the V gene TRBV7-2; D ambiguous. The length of the CDR3 is 16 residues. The V gene lost 2 bases and the J gene lost 11 bases, with 24 bases spanning the gap. The V gene's germline CDR1 is SGHTA and CDR2 FQGNSA. The CDR3 loop reads CASSLTKVATYNEQYF. DNA for the CDR3: TGTGCCAGCAGCTTAACGAAGGTCGCCACCTACAATGAGCAGTACTTC.

Comment on this clonotype: This clone may be a read error of a much larger clone one base away. The rearrangement joins TRBV7-9 to TRBJ1-4, with 8 bases lining up with TRBD1. In germline, CDR1 is SEHNR, CDR2 FQNEAQ (reference sequence). The CDR3 loop spans 16 amino acids. The CDR3 here is CASSPTGTGSNEKRFF. CDR3 in DNA: TGTGCCAGCAGCCCTACCGGGACAGGAAGTAATGAAAAACGGTTTTTT.

This clonotype has at least ten counts. This chain uses TRBV3-1 with TRBJ1-5, with D possibly being TRBD1 (5 bases). Germline V gives CDR1 LGHDT, CDR2 YNNKEL (reference sequence). The CDR3 has 16 amino acids. The ends were cut back, 1 base at V and 1 base at J, with 11 bases in the middle. CDR3 in DNA: TGTGCCAGCAGCCAAGGGGGCGGTGGGAGCAATCAGCCCCAGCATTTT. Amino acids: CASSQGGGGSNQPQHF.